Listed below are T cell receptor beta chains from one sample, sequenced in a study of long-term antiretroviral therapy in people with HIV. Here immunoSEQ multiplex PCR was the method, and the copy in TCRdb shows in-frame clones only, minus some. The table lists under 50,000 clones, around nine tenths of them singletons. Sequenced here: unsorted PBMCs, sampled 0.1 years before starting antiretroviral therapy. The receptor set was obtained from a woman aged 50 to 65 with HIV. Both conserved end residues are part of each CDR3. A D gene is named only where the DNA matches it firmly. Only part of the rows carry a size: once, few, many, or a class if the clone is expanded.

D,V,size,J,DNA,CDR3
-,TRBV19,once,TRBJ1-5,TGTGCCAGTAGTCCCCTGACAGGCTCTAGCAATCAGCCCCAGCATTTT,CASSPLTGSSNQPQHF
TRBD2,TRBV7-3,-,TRBJ2-1,TGTGCCAGCAGCTTAAGGCAGGGACTAGGCAATGAGCAGTTCTTC,CASSLRQGLGNEQFF
-,TRBV7-2,-,TRBJ1-2,TGTGCCAGCAGCTTAGCATTTGGGCTTAACTATGGCTACACCTTC,CASSLAFGLNYGYTF
-,TRBV5-8,-,TRBJ1-2,TGTGCCAGCAGCTTTAATATAGGGAAGGGAGGCTACACCTTC,CASSFNIGKGGYTF
TRBD1,TRBV13,-,TRBJ1-5,TGTGCCAGCACCCCGCCTCCTAAACAGGGGGCAAGCAATCAGCCCCAGCATTTT,CASTPPPKQGASNQPQHF
-,TRBV7-9,-,TRBJ1-2,TGTGCCAGCAGCTTAGCTCGCAGTAATGGCTACACCTTC,CASSLARSNGYTF
TRBD1,TRBV7-9,-,TRBJ1-2,TGTGCCAGCAGCGTAGGACAGGGCGAGACATATGGCTACACCTTC,CASSVGQGETYGYTF
-,TRBV6-4,-,TRBJ1-1,TGTGCCAGCAGTGACACAGCTTACGATTCCGGGACATACATATCAAGGAACACTGAAGCTTTCTTT,CASSDTAYDSGTYISRNTEAFF
-,TRBV2,-,TRBJ2-5,TGTGCCAGCAACACTCAAAGGGCGACCCAGTACTTC,CASNTQRATQYF
-,TRBV27,once,TRBJ1-3,TGTGCCAGCCGACCCCTACAGGGTGCTGGAAACACCATATATTTT,CASRPLQGAGNTIYF
-,TRBV4-1,-,TRBJ2-3,TGCGCCAGCAGCCAAGATCTAAGGGTTGGGACAGATACGCAGTATTTT,CASSQDLRVGTDTQYF
TRBD1,TRBV6-1,-,TRBJ1-5,TGTGCCAGCAGTGCGTCGGACAGGGTTGGCAATCAGCCCCAGCATTTT,CASSASDRVGNQPQHF
-,TRBV5-5,-,TRBJ1-5,TGTGCCAGCAGCTTGATGTTGGGGGCAAGCAATCAGCCCCAGCATTTT,CASSLMLGASNQPQHF
-,TRBV19,-,TRBJ2-2,TGTGCCAGTACCGGGGGGCTGAACACCGGGGAGCTGTTTTTT,CASTGGLNTGELFF
-,TRBV2,-,TRBJ1-1,TGTGCCAGCAAGACGACAGGGAACACTGAAGCTTTCTTT,CASKTTGNTEAFF
TRBD1,TRBV4-2,medium-sized,TRBJ1-1,TGTGCCAGCAGCCAGGATGGGACAGGGAACACTGAAGCTTTCTTT,CASSQDGTGNTEAFF
TRBD2,TRBV4-1,-,TRBJ2-7,TGCGCCAGCAGCCAGGAGCGGGGGAACTTTTACGAGCAGTACTTC,CASSQERGNFYEQYF
TRBD1,TRBV18,-,TRBJ2-7,TGTGCCAGCTCACAAGGACAGGTAGTCTACGAGCAGTACTTC,CASSQGQVVYEQYF
-,TRBV7-9,-,TRBJ2-3,TGTGCCAGCAGCTCCAGGGGTCCCTCCACAGATACGCAGTATTTT,CASSSRGPSTDTQYF
-,TRBV15,-,TRBJ2-1,TGTGCCACCAGCAGAGGCTACTCTAACAATGAGCAGTTCTTC,CATSRGYSNNEQFF
-,TRBV4-2,-,TRBJ1-5,TGTGCCAGCAGCCAATCGCCGGGGAGCAATCAGCCCCAGCATTTT,CASSQSPGSNQPQHF
-,TRBV19,-,TRBJ1-6,TGTGCCAGTAGTCAGGACAGTGCCTCCTATAATTCACCCCTCCACTTT,CASSQDSASYNSPLHF
-,TRBV11-1,-,TRBJ1-2,TGTGCCAGCAGCCGCCCAGGTCTCTATGGCTACACCTTC,CASSRPGLYGYTF
TRBD1,TRBV5-1,-,TRBJ2-7,TGCGCCAGCGGACAGGGTACCTCCTACGAGCAGTACTTC,CASGQGTSYEQYF
-,TRBV19,few,TRBJ2-5,TGTGCCAGTAGTACTAACAGCAAAGAGACCCAGTACTTC,CASSTNSKETQYF
-,TRBV6-5,-,TRBJ1-2,TGTGCCAGCAGTCTGGACGGGAACTATGGCTACACCTTC,CASSLDGNYGYTF
TRBD1,TRBV19,-,TRBJ1-2,TGTGCCAGTAGTACCGGACAGGTCCGAGGGGGCTACACCTTC,CASSTGQVRGGYTF
TRBD1,TRBV10-3,-,TRBJ2-1,TGTGCCACCTTAGACAGGGCCCATGAGCAGTTCTTC,CATLDRAHEQFF
-,TRBV7-3,-,TRBJ1-1,TGTGCCAGCAGCTTAAAAGGCAGGGGTTACACTGAAGCTTTCTTT,CASSLKGRGYTEAFF
TRBD1,TRBV30,-,TRBJ1-6,TGTGCCAGTGACAGGGGAGGGGATAATTCACCCCTCCACTTT,CASDRGGDNSPLHF
TRBD1,TRBV7-2,-,TRBJ2-3,TGTGCCAGCAGCTTGGGACAGGGGACCTTCACAGATACGCAGTATTTT,CASSLGQGTFTDTQYF
TRBD2,TRBV19,-,TRBJ2-1,TGTGCCAGTTGCGGTTCTGGGCGGGGGGGTATTGAGCAGTTCTTC,CASCGSGRGGIEQFF
-,TRBV5-5,-,TRBJ1-3,TGTGCCAGCAGCTTGGGGACGGGGGGCGGAAACACCATATATTTT,CASSLGTGGGNTIYF
-,TRBV5-8,few,TRBJ1-2,TGTGCCAGCAGCCCCCATGGGCGACAGGACTACTATGGCTACACCTTC,CASSPHGRQDYYGYTF
TRBD1,TRBV7-3,-,TRBJ1-5,TGTGCCAGCAGCTCACAGGGGGATCAGCCCCAGCATTTT,CASSSQGDQPQHF
-,TRBV2,-,TRBJ2-7,TGTGCCAGCAGTGCCCGGCCGGGTCCGAGCTCCTACGAGCAGTACTTC,CASSARPGPSSYEQYF
-,TRBV7-9,-,TRBJ1-2,TGTGCCAGCAGCTTAGACAGGGCGGGTGACGGCTACACCTTC,CASSLDRAGDGYTF
TRBD1,TRBV5-4,-,TRBJ1-1,TGTGCCAGCAGGCCCCCGACAGGGGCGAACACTGAAGCTTTCTTT,CASRPPTGANTEAFF
-,TRBV5-1,few,TRBJ2-3,TGCGCCAGCAGCCCGGCGGGTTGGACAGCCACAGATACGCAGTATTTT,CASSPAGWTATDTQYF
-,TRBV18,once,TRBJ1-1,TGTGCCAGCTCACCAGGGCAGAACACTGAAGCTTTCTTT,CASSPGQNTEAFF
-,TRBV7-3,-,TRBJ1-2,TGTGCCAGCAGCCCGTCAGGGTCTAACTATGGCTACACCTTC,CASSPSGSNYGYTF
TRBD1,TRBV2,few,TRBJ2-7,TGTGCCAGCAGGGGGGTACAGGGGACCGAGCAGTACTTC,CASRGVQGTEQYF
TRBD2,TRBV6-4,-,TRBJ2-2,TGTGCCAGCAGTGGTCTAGCGGGGGACAACTTTAACACCGGGGAGCTGTTTTTT,CASSGLAGDNFNTGELFF
TRBD1,TRBV6-5,-,TRBJ1-2,TGTGCCAGCAGTTCCCACAGGGGGCGTAACTATGGCTACACCTTC,CASSSHRGRNYGYTF
TRBD1,TRBV27,-,TRBJ1-2,TGTGCCAGCAGCTTGACAGGGAACTATGGCTACACCTTC,CASSLTGNYGYTF
-,TRBV27,-,TRBJ1-5,TGTGCCAGCAGTGTTGACAGACACAATCAGCCCCAGCATTTT,CASSVDRHNQPQHF
-,TRBV6-5,-,TRBJ2-1,TGTGCCAGCAGTTACTCGATAGGAGGGTATGAGCAGTTCTTC,CASSYSIGGYEQFF
TRBD2,TRBV7-9,-,TRBJ2-7,TGTGCCAAGGAGCGGGGGGGGGTGCAGTACTTC,CAKERGGVQYF
-,TRBV14,-,TRBJ1-2,TGTGCCAGCAGCCAACGAAACCGTCAGATAAATGGCTACACCTTC,CASSQRNRQINGYTF
-,TRBV7-9,-,TRBJ1-5,TGTGCCAGCAGCTTCGGCTGGGGTAGCAATCAGCCCCAGCATTTT,CASSFGWGSNQPQHF
TRBD2,TRBV6-6,-,TRBJ2-5,TGTGCCAGCACGAGAGGACTAGCGGGGGCATTAGAGACCCAGTACTTC,CASTRGLAGALETQYF
-,TRBV19,-,TRBJ1-2,TGTGCCAGTAGTATTAGCACAGGGAGGAACTATGGCTACACCTTC,CASSISTGRNYGYTF
TRBD1,TRBV2,-,TRBJ1-5,TGTGCCAGCGGGACAGGGGTACAGCCCCAGCATTTT,CASGTGVQPQHF
TRBD2,TRBV2,-,TRBJ2-7,TGTGCCAGCAGGGCCGACTCTAGCGGGGACTACGAGCAGTACTTC,CASRADSSGDYEQYF